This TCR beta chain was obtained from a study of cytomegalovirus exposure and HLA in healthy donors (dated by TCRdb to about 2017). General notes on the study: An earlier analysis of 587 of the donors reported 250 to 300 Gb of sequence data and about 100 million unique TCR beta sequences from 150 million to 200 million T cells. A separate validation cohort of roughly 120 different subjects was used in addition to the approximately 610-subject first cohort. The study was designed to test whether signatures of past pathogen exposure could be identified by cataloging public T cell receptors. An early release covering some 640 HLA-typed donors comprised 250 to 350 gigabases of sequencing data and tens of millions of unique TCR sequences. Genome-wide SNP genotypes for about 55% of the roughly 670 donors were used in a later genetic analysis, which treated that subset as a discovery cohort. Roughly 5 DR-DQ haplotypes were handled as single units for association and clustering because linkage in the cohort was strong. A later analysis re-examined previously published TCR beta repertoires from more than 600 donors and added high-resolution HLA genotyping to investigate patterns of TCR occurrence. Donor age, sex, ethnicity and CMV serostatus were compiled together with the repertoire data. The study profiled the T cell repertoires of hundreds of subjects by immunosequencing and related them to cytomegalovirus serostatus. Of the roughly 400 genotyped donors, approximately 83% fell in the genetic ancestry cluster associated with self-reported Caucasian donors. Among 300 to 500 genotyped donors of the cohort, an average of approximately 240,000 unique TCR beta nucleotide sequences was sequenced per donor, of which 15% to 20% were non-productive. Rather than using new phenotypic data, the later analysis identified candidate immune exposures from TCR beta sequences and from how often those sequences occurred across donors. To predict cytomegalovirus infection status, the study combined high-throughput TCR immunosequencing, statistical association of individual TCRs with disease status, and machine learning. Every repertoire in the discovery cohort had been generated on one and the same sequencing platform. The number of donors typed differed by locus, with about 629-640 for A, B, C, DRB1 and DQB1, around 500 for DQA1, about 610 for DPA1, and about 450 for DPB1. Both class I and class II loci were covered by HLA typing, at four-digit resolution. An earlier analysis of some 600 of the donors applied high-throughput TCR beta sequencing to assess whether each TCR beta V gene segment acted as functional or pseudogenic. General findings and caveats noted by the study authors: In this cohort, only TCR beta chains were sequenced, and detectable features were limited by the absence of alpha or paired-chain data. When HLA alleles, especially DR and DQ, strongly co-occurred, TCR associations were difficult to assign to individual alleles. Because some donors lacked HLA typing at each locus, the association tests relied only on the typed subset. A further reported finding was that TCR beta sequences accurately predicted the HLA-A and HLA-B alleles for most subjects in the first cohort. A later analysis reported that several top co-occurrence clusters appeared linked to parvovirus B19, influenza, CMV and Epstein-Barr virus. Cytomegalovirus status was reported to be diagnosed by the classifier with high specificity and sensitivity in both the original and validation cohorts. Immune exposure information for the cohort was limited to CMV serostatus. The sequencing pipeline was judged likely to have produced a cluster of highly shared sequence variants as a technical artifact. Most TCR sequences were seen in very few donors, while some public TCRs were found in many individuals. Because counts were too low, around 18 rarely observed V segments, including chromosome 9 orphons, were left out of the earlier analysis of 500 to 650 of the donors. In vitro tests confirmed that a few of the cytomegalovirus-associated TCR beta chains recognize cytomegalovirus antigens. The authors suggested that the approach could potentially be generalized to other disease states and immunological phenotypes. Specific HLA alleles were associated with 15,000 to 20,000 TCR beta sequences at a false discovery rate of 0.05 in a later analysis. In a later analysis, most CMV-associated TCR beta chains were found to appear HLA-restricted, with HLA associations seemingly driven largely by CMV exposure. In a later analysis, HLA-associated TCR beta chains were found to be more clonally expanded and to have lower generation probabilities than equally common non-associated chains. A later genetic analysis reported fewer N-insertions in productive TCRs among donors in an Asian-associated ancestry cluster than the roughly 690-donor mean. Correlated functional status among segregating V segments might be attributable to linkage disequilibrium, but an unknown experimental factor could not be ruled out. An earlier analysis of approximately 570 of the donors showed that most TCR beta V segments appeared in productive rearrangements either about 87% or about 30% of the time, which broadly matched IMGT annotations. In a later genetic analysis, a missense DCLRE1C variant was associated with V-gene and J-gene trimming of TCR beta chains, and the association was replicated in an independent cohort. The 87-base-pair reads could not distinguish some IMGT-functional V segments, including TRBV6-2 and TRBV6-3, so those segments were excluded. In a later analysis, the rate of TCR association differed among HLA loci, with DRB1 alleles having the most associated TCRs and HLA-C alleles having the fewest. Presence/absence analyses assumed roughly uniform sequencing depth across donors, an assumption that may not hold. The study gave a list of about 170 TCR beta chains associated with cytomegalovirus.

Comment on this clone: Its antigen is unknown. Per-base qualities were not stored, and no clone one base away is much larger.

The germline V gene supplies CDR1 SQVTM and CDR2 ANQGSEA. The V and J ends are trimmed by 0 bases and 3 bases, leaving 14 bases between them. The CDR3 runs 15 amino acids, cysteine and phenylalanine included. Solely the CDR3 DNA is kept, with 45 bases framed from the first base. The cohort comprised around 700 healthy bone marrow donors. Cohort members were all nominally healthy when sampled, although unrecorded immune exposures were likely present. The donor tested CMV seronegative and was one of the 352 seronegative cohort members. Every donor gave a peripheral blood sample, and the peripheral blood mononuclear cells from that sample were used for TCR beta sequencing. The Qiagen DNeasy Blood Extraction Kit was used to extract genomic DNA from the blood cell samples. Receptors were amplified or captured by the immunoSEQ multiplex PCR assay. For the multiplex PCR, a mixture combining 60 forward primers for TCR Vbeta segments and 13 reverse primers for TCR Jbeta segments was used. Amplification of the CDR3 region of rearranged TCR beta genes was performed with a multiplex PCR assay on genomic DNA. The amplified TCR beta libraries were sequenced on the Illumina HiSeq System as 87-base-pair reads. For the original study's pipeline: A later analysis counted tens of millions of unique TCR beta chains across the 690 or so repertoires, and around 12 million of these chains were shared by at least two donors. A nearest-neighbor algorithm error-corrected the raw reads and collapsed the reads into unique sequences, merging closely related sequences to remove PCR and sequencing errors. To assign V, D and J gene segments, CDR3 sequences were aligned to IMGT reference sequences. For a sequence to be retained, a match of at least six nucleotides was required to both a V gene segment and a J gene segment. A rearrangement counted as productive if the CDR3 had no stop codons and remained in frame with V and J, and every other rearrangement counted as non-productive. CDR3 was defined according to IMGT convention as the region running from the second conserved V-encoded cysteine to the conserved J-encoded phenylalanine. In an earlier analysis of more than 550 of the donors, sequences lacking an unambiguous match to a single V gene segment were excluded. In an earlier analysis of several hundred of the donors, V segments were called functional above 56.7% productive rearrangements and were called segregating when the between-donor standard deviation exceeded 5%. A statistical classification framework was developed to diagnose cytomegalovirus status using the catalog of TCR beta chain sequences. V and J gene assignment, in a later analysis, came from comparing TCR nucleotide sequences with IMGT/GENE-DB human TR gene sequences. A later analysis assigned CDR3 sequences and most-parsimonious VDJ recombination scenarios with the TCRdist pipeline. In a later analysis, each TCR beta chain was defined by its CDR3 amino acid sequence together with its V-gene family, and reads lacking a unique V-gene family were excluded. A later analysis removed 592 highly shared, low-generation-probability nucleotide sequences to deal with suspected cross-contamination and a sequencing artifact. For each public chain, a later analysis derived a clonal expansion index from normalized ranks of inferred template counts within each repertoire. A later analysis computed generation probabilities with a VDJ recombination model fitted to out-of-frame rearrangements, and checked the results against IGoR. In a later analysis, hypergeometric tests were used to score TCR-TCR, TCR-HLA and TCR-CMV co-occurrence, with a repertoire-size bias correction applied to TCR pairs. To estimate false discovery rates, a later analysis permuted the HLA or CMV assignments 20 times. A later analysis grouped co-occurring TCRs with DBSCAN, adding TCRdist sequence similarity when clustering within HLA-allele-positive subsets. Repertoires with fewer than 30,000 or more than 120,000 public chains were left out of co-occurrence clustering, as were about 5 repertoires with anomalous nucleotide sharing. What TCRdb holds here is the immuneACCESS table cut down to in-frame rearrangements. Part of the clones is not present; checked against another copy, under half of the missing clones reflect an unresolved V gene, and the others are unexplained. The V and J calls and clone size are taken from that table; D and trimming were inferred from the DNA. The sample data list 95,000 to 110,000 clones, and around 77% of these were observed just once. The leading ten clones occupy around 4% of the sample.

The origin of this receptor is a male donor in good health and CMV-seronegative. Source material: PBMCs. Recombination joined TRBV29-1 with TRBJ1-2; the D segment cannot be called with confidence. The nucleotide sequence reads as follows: TGCAGCGTTGAAGATGAGGAGGCCGGGGACTATGGCTACACCTTC. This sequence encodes CSVEDEEAGDYGYTF.